This TCR beta chain is from a study of cytomegalovirus exposure and HLA in healthy donors. Study-wide context: Out of roughly 170 million T cells, an earlier analysis found around 110 million unique TCR beta sequences in total. Study results and limitations: Reported findings show TCR beta sequences accurately forecast HLA-A and HLA-B alleles in most subjects. Upon later analysis, TCR association rates were observed to vary by HLA locus, being highest for DRB1 and lowest for HLA-C. Presence/absence analyses rested on an assumption that sequencing depth was roughly uniform across donors.

This clone appeared once. Its antigen is currently unknown. Amplification used 60 Vbeta primers and 13 Jbeta primers. Profiled with immunoSEQ multiplex PCR; TCRdb holds only in-frame clones, not every one. The data contain some 170,000 clones, about four fifths of them seen just once; the ten biggest clones take up less than 3.5%. Source material: PBMCs. This clonotype was sampled from a female donor in good health and CMV-seronegative.

CDR3 in amino acids: CASSTGTAEKLFF. The CDR3 DNA reads as TGTGCCAGCAGTACCGGGACAGCAGAAAAACTGTTTTTT. The chain has TRBV28 and TRBJ1-4; the match to TRBD1 covers 7 bases. Germline CDR1 reads MDHEN; CDR2 reads SYDVKM. CDR3 length equals 13 residues. Losses at the gene ends were 5 bases for V and 8 bases for J; bases not matched to a gene: 5.